The source of this T cell receptor beta chain is a study of blood T cell repertoires in COVID-19. The overall study: Sites across the United States, Italy and Spain contributed samples from acute and convalescent COVID-19.

Those enrolled in Seattle joined during active infection and were followed longitudinally afterward. The CDR3 loop spans 12 amino acids. In germline, CDR1 is SGHNT, CDR2 YENEEA. V was pared by 5 bases and J by 6 bases, with 7 bases between. Per the original methods: Estimated nucleated cell counts came from reference gene primer amplification. TCRdb's table, derived via immunoSEQ multiplex PCR, lists solely in-frame clones and lacks some. V, J and clone size reflect that table, while D and trimming were determined from the DNA. The data show roughly 250,000 clones, with around 90% seen just once and roughly 0.79% held by the top ten.

Material: peripheral blood. The chain combines TRBV11-3 with TRBJ2-2, with D perhaps TRBD2 (5 bases). This TCR came from a man in his thirties or forties with COVID-19, enrolled during active disease. The CDR3 DNA is TGTGCCAGCAGCCGGGGATCCGGGGAGCTGTTTTTT. Its protein product is CASSRGSGELFF.